This record looks at one TCR beta chain sequence and its context. This CDR3 has 14 residues. V dropped 0 bases and J dropped 8 bases, with 14 bases sitting between them. The germline V gene encodes CDR1 GTSNPN and CDR2 SVGIG (reference sequence). CD8+ and CD4+ T cells from blood underwent TCR beta sequencing, which was carried out in a high-throughput format. Patients with stable or active relapsing-remitting disease, all of them treatment-naive, made up the multiple sclerosis controls. The TEMRA cells underwent FACS enrichment, while the CD8+ and CD4+ T cells underwent negative isolation. Reverse transcription used roughly 0.5 to 1 ug RNA and random hexamers. With immunoSEQ multiplex PCR, TCR beta CDR3 was amplified across 54 Vbeta and 13 Jbeta. TCRdb ran MiXCR on the immunoSEQ multiplex PCR reads and lists one entry per CDR3 protein. The table includes 250,000 to 300,000 distinct CDR3 sequences, about 82% detected once.

The sample comes from a study of CD8 T cells in Susac syndrome. The clonotype was recovered from a human donor with multiple sclerosis. V is TRBV30 and J is TRBJ2-1; D unresolved. Sequences were obtained from CD8+ T cells from PBMCs. In nucleotides, the CDR3 is TGTGCCTGGAGTGTCGTGAGGTGGGTCGATGAGCAGTTCTTC. This encodes CAWSVVRWVDEQFF.